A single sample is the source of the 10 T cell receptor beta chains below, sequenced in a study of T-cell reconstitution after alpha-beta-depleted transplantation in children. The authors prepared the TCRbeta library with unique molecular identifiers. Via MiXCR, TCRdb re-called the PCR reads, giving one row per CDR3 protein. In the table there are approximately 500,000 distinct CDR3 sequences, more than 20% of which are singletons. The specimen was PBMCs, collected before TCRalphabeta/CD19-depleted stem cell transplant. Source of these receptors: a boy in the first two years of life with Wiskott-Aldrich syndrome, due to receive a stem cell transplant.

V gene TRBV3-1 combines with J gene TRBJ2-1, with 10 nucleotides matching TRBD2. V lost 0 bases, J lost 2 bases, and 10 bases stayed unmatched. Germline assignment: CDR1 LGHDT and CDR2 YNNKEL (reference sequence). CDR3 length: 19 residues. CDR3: CASSQETTSGWETYNEQFF. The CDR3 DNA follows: TGTGCCAGCAGCCAAGAGACGACTAGCGGGTGGGAAACCTACAATGAGCAGTTCTTC.

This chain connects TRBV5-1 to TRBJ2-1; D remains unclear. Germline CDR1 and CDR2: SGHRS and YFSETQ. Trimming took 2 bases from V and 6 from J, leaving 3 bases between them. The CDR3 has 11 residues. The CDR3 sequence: CASSFGNEQFF. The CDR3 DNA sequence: TGCGCCAGCAGCTTTGGCAATGAGCAGTTCTTC.

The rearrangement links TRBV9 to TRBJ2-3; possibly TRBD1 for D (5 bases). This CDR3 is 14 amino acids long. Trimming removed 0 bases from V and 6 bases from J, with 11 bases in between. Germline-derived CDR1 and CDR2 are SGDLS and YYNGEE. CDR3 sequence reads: CASSVVSGRDTQYF. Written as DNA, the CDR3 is TGTGCCAGCAGCGTAGTTTCAGGGCGGGATACGCAGTATTTT.

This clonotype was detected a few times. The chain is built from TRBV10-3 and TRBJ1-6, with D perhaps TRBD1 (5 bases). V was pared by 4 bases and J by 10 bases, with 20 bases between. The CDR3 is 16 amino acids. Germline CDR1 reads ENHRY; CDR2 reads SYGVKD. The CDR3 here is CAISVATTASGSPLHF. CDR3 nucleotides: TGTGCCATCAGTGTCGCAACGACAGCTTCGGGATCACCCCTCCACTTT.

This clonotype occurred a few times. The CDR3 nucleotides are TGTGCCAGCAGTTACCAAGCGGGAGTGCCTGCGAGCTCCTACGAGCAGTACTTC. Translated: CASSYQAGVPASSYEQYF. The V gene is TRBV6-2 or TRBV6-3, the J gene TRBJ2-7; TRBD2 matches at 8 bases. The CDR3 runs to 18 residues. The germline V gene encodes CDR1 MNHEY and CDR2 SVGEGT. V shed 2 bases and J 0 bases; nucleotides not matched to a gene: 12.

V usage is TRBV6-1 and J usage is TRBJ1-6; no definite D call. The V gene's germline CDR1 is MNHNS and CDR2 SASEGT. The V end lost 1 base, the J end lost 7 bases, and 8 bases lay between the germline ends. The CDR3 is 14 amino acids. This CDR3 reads CASSEGTGNSPLHF. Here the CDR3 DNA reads TGTGCCAGCAGTGAAGGGACTGGGAATTCACCCCTCCACTTT.

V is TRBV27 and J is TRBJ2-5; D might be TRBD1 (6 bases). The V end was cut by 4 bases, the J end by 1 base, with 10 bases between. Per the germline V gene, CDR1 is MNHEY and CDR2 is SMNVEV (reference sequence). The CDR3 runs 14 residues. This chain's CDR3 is CASSSQGSQETQYF. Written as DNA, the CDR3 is TGTGCCAGCAGTTCCCAGGGGTCCCAAGAGACCCAGTACTTC.

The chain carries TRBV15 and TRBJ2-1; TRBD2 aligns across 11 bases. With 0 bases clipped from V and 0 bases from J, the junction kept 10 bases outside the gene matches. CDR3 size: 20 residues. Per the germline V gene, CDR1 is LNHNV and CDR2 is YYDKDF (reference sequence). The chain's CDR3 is CATSRDLIGLAGSSYNEQFF. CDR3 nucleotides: TGTGCCACCAGCAGAGACCTTATTGGACTAGCGGGCAGCTCCTACAATGAGCAGTTCTTC.

This CDR3 reads CASSLKGGGYTF. The CDR3 coding sequence is TGTGCCAGCAGCTTGAAGGGAGGGGGCTACACCTTC. The chain combines TRBV5-6 with TRBJ1-2; D gene ambiguous. CDR3 length: 12 residues. The germline V and J ends were trimmed by 1 base and 8 bases, with 9 bases remaining between them. Germline V CDR1 and CDR2: SGHDT, YYEEEE.

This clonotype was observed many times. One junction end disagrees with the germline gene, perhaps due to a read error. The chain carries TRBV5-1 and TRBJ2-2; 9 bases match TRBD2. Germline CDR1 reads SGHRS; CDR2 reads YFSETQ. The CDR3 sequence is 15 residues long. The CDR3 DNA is TGTGCCAGCAGTTTAGCGGGAGCAAACACCGGGGAGCTGTTTTTT. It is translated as CASSLAGANTGELFF.